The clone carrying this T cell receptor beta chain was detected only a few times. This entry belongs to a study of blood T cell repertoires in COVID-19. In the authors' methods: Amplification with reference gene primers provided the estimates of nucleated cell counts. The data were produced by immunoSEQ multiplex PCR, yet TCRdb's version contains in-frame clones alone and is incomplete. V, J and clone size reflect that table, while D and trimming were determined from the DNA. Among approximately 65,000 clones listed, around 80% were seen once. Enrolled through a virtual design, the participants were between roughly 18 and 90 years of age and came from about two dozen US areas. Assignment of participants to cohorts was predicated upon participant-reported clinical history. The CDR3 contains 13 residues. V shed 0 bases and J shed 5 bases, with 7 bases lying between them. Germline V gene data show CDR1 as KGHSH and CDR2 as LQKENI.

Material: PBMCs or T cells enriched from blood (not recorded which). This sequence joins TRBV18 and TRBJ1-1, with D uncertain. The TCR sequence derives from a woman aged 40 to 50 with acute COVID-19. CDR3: CASSPPFQTEAFF. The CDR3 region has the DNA TGTGCCAGCTCACCACCGTTTCAGACTGAAGCTTTCTTT.